This T cell receptor (beta chain) is drawn from a study of T cell changes during pregnancy in multiple sclerosis. Sequencing used immunoSEQ multiplex PCR; TCRdb keeps in-frame clones, though not all of them. This table has about 41,000 clones, approximately 90% appearing once. Germline V gene lookup returns CDR1 SGHVS and CDR2 FQNEAQ. The CDR3 loop spans 18 amino acids. V lost 0 bases and J lost 3; bases outside the gene matches: 8. The TCR sequence derives from a female donor with multiple sclerosis, enrolled in a pregnancy study. The sample here was CD8+ T cells from peripheral blood mononuclear cells, taken in the third trimester of pregnancy. This chain joins TRBV7-8 and TRBJ2-3; 11 nucleotides align to TRBD2. Written as DNA, the CDR3 is TGTGCCAGCAGCTTAGCGTTAGCGGGGGGGACGGATACAGATACGCAGTATTTT. It codes for CASSLALAGGTDTDTQYF.